This T cell receptor (beta chain) emerged from a study of cytomegalovirus exposure and HLA in healthy donors. As for the study in general: Clustering assigned approximately 78% of the approximately 370 genotyped donors to the Caucasian-associated ancestry cluster.

Germline CDR1 reads SNHLY; CDR2 reads FYNNEI. This CDR3 is 15 amino acids long. V was cut by 7 bases and J by 1 base, with 16 bases left in between. PCR used 60 Vbeta primers and 13 Jbeta primers. The protocol was immunoSEQ multiplex PCR, while the TCRdb copy is restricted to in-frame clones and leaves out a portion. There are more than 150,000 clones in the sample; 65% to 90% occur only once, and 1.2% lies in the top ten. The origin of this receptor is a girl aged 2-10 years in good health and CMV-seropositive. The rearrangement joins TRBV2 to TRBJ2-5; the D gene is possibly TRBD2 (8 bases). Sequenced: PBMCs. CDR3 DNA sequence: TGTGCCAGCAAGGGGGCGGGAGGACCCCAAGAGACCCAGTACTTC. It encodes CASKGAGGPQETQYF.